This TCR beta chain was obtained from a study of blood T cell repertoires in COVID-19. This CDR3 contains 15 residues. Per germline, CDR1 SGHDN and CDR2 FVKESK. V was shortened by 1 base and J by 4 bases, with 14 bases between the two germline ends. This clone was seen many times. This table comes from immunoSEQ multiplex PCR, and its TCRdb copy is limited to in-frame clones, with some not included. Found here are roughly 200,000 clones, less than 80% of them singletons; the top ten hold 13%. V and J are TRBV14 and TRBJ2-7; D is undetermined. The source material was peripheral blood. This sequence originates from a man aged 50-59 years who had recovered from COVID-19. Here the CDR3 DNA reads TGTGCCAGCAGCCAAGTTACCGGTTATGTTTACGAGCAGTACTTC. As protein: CASSQVTGYVYEQYF. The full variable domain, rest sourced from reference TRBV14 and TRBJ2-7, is EAGVTQFPSHSVIEKGQTVTLRCDPISGHDNLYWYRRVMGKEIKFLLHFVKESKQDESGMPNNRFLAERTGGTYSTLKVQPAELEDSGVYFCASSQVTGYVYEQYFGPGTRLTVT.